The source of this TCR beta chain is a study of response to subunit inactivated influenza vaccine. TCRdb independently ran MiXCR on the RT-PCR reads; one entry per CDR3 protein. The data contain over 750,000 distinct CDR3 sequences, around 21% of them singletons. This clonotype was picked up a small number of times. CDR1 MNHEY and CDR2 SMNVEV come from the germline V gene (reference sequence). The CDR3 contains 13 residues. V lost 1 base to trimming and J lost 6 bases, with 9 bases between them. Sequenced material: PBMCs from blood, taken 5 days after vaccination. The TCR comes from a man between 50 and 59 years old who received an inactivated influenza vaccine. The gene calls are TRBV27 and TRBJ1-2; D unclear. The CDR3 loop is CASSLWANNGYTF. CDR3 DNA: TGTGCCAGCAGTTTATGGGCAAATAATGGCTACACCTTC.